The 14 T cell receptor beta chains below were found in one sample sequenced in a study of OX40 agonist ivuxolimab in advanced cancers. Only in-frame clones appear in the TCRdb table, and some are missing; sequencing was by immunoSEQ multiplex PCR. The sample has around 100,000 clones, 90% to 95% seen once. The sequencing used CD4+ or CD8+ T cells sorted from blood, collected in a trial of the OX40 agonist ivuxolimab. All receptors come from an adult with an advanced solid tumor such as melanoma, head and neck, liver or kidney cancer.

CDR3 protein: CASSRPWGANTGELFF. Written as DNA, the CDR3 is TGTGCCAGTAGTCGTCCTTGGGGGGCGAACACCGGGGAGCTGTTTTTT. This sequence joins TRBV19 and TRBJ2-2, with D possibly TRBD2 on 6 matching bases. Trimming pared 5 bases from V and 0 bases from J, leaving 13 bases between. This CDR3 has 16 amino acids. Germline V gene sequence: CDR1 LNHDA, CDR2 SQIVND (reference sequence).

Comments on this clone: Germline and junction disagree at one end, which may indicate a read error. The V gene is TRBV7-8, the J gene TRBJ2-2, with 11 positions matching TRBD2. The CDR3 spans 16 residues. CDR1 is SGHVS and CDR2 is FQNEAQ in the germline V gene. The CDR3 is CAGSRGLAGNTGELFF. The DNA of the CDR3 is TGTGCCGGCAGCCGAGGACTAGCGGGGAACACCGGGGAGCTGTTTTTT.

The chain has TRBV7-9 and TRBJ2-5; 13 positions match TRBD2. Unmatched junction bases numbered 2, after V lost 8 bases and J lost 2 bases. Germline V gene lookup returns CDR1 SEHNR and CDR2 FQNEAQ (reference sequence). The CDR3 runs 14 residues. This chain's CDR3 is CASLGLAGQETQYF. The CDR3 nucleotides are TGTGCCAGCCTGGGACTAGCGGGACAAGAGACCCAGTACTTC.

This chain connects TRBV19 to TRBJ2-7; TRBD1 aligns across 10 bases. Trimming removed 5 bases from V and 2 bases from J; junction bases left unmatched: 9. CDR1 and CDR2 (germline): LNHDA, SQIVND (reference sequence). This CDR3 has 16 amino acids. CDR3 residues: CASSLTPGQGPYEQYF. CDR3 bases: TGTGCCAGTAGTTTAACCCCGGGACAGGGGCCCTACGAGCAGTACTTC.

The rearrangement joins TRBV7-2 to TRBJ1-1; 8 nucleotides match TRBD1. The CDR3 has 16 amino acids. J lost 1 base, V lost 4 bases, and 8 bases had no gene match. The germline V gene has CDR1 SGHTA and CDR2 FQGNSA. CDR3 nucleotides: TGTGCCAGCAGCTATGCCGGGACAGGAGGGAACACTGAAGCTTTCTTT. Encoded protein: CASSYAGTGGNTEAFF.

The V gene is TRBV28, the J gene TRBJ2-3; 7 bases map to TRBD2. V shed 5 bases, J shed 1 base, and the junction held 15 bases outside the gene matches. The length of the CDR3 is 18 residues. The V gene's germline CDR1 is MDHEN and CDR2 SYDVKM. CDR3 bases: TGTGCCAGCAGTCCTACCCCTATGGGCGGGAGAGGCACAGATACGCAGTATTTT. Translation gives CASSPTPMGGRGTDTQYF.

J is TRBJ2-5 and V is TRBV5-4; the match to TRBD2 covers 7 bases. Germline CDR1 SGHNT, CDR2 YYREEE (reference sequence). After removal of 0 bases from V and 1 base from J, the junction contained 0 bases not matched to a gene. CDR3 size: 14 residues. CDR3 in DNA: TGTGCCAGCAGCTTGGGACTAGCCCAAGAGACCCAGTACTTC. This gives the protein CASSLGLAQETQYF.

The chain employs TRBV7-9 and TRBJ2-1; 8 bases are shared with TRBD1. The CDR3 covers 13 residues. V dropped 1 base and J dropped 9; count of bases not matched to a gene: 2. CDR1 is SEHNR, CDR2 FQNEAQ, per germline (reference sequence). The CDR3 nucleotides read TGTGCCAGCAGCTTAGAACAGGGGGTTGAGCAGTTCTTC. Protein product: CASSLEQGVEQFF.

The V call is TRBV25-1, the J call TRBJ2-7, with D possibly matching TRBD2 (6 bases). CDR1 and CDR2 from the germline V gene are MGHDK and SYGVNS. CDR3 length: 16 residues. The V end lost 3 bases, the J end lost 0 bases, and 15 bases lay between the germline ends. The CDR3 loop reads CASSEAGGMGSYEQYF. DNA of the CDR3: TGTGCCAGCAGTGAGGCTGGAGGGATGGGCTCCTACGAGCAGTACTTC.

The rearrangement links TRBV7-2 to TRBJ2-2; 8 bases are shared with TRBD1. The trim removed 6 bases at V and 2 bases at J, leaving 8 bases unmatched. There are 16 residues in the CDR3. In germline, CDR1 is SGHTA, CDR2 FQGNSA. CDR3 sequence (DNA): TGTGCCAGCAGAGAGCAGGGGGCATTAAACACCGGGGAGCTGTTTTTT. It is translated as CASREQGALNTGELFF.

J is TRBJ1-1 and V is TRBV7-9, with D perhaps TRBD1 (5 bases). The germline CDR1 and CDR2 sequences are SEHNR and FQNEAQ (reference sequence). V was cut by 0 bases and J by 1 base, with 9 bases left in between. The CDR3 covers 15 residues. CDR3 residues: CASSLAGTTNTEAFF. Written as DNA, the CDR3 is TGTGCCAGCAGCTTAGCTGGGACGACGAACACTGAAGCTTTCTTT.

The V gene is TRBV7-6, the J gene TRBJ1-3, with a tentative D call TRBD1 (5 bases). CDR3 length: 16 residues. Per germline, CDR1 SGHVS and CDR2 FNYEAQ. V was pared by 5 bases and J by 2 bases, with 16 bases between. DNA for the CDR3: TGTGCCAGCAGCCCTGCGGGACCTTTCACTGGAAACACCATATATTTT. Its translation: CASSPAGPFTGNTIYF.

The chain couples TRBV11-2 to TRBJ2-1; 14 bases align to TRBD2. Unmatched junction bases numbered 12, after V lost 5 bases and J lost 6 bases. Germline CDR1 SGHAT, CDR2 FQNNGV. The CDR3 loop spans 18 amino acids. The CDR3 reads CASSTPLGTSGSSNEQFF. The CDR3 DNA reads TGTGCCAGCAGCACCCCCTTAGGGACTAGCGGGAGCAGCAATGAGCAGTTCTTC.

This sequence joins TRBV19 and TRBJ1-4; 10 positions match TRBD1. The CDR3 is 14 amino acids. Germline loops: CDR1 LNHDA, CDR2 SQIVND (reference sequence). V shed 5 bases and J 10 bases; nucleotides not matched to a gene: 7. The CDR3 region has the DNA TGTGCCAGTAGTGACCGGGACAGGGGCGGAAAACTGTTTTTT. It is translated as CASSDRDRGGKLFF.